Listed below are T cell receptor beta chains from one sample, sequenced in a study of blood T cell repertoires in COVID-19. Assay: immunoSEQ multiplex PCR; the TCRdb copy retains only in-frame clones and omits some. The repertoire includes under 150,000 clones, 65% to 85% of them detected once, and 10% to 15% sits in the top ten. Sample: peripheral blood. These receptors were taken from a man between 60 and 75 years old with active or convalescent COVID-19. CDR3s include the opening cysteine and the closing phenylalanine or tryptophan. Fields, in order: J gene, V gene, clone size, D gene, CDR3 protein, CDR3 DNA. The D gene is left open where the match is weak. A clone size is listed for some rows: how often the clone was seen (once, few, many), or a class if it is expanded.

j_call: TRBJ1-5
v_call: TRBV27
clone_size: NA
d_call: NA
cdr3_aa: CASSLPGGPQHF
cdr3_nt: TGTGCCAGCAGTCTCCCTGGAGGGCCCCAGCATTTT

j_call: TRBJ1-2
v_call: TRBV28
clone_size: NA
d_call: NA
cdr3_aa: CASSSPGRDYGYTF
cdr3_nt: TGTGCCAGCAGTTCCCCCGGCAGGGACTATGGCTACACCTTC

j_call: TRBJ1-1
v_call: TRBV2
clone_size: NA
d_call: NA
cdr3_aa: CASRLWKGEGEAFF
cdr3_nt: TGTGCCAGCCGCTTGTGGAAGGGGGAAGGTGAAGCTTTCTTT

j_call: TRBJ1-5
v_call: TRBV9
clone_size: NA
d_call: TRBD1
cdr3_aa: CASSVDGQGNQPQHF
cdr3_nt: TGTGCCAGCAGCGTAGACGGACAGGGGAATCAGCCCCAGCATTTT

j_call: TRBJ2-4
v_call: TRBV11-2
clone_size: few
d_call: NA
cdr3_aa: CASSFSGAKNIQYF
cdr3_nt: TGTGCCAGCAGCTTTAGCGGAGCCAAAAACATTCAGTACTTC

j_call: TRBJ1-2
v_call: TRBV25-1
clone_size: NA
d_call: NA
cdr3_aa: CASSDPWGGADGYTF
cdr3_nt: TGTGCCAGCAGTGACCCCTGGGGGGGGGCGGATGGCTACACCTTC

j_call: TRBJ1-6
v_call: TRBV7-2
clone_size: NA
d_call: TRBD1
cdr3_aa: CASSDSGGARNSPLHF
cdr3_nt: TGTGCCAGCAGCGACTCAGGGGGCGCAAGGAATTCACCCCTCCACTTT

j_call: TRBJ1-1
v_call: TRBV4-2
clone_size: NA
d_call: NA
cdr3_aa: CASSQEIGAAAFF
cdr3_nt: TGTGCCAGCAGCCAAGAAATTGGAGCGGCTGCTTTCTTT

j_call: TRBJ1-1
v_call: TRBV12-3/TRBV12-4
clone_size: NA
d_call: TRBD1
cdr3_aa: CASRLTGETEAFF
cdr3_nt: TGTGCCAGCAGGTTGACAGGGGAAACTGAAGCTTTCTTT

j_call: TRBJ1-4
v_call: TRBV7-9
clone_size: NA
d_call: NA
cdr3_aa: CASSLRGGEKLFF
cdr3_nt: TGTGCCAGCAGCTTACGAGGAGGGGAAAAACTGTTTTTT

j_call: TRBJ2-5
v_call: TRBV2
clone_size: NA
d_call: NA
cdr3_aa: CASSGSPSGETQYF
cdr3_nt: TGTGCCAGCAGTGGTTCCCCCTCCGGGGAGACCCAGTACTTC

j_call: TRBJ1-2
v_call: TRBV4-1
clone_size: NA
d_call: NA
cdr3_aa: CASSPGPSGDYGYTF
cdr3_nt: TGCGCCAGCAGCCCCGGTCCTAGCGGTGACTATGGCTACACCTTC

j_call: TRBJ1-4
v_call: TRBV4-1
clone_size: NA
d_call: NA
cdr3_aa: CASSHPQGPRLF
cdr3_nt: TGCGCCAGCAGCCATCCACAGGGCCCTCGGCTTTTT

j_call: TRBJ2-6
v_call: TRBV7-2
clone_size: NA
d_call: NA
cdr3_aa: CARGESSGANVLTF
cdr3_nt: TGTGCCAGGGGCGAAAGCTCTGGGGCCAACGTCCTGACTTTC

j_call: TRBJ1-2
v_call: TRBV18
clone_size: NA
d_call: TRBD1
cdr3_aa: CASSPPAGGNYGYTF
cdr3_nt: TGTGCCAGCTCACCACCGGCAGGGGGGAACTATGGCTACACCTTC

j_call: TRBJ2-7
v_call: TRBV28
clone_size: NA
d_call: TRBD1
cdr3_aa: CASRGGQGAYEQYF
cdr3_nt: TGTGCCAGCAGGGGGGGACAGGGAGCCTACGAGCAGTACTTC

j_call: TRBJ2-1
v_call: TRBV4-3
clone_size: NA
d_call: TRBD2
cdr3_aa: CASSQRAGGVYNEQFF
cdr3_nt: TGCGCCAGCAGCCAGCGGGCGGGAGGGGTTTACAATGAGCAGTTCTTC

j_call: TRBJ2-2
v_call: TRBV19
clone_size: NA
d_call: TRBD2
cdr3_aa: CASSIIALAGVSGELFF
cdr3_nt: TGTGCCAGTAGTATAATCGCACTAGCGGGAGTAAGTGGGGAGCTGTTTTTT

j_call: TRBJ2-1
v_call: TRBV7-2
clone_size: NA
d_call: TRBD1
cdr3_aa: CASSRTGLVGEQFF
cdr3_nt: TGTGCCAGCAGCAGGACAGGGTTAGTAGGTGAGCAGTTCTTC

j_call: TRBJ1-3
v_call: TRBV29-1
clone_size: NA
d_call: NA
cdr3_aa: CSVPSGNTIYF
cdr3_nt: TGCAGCGTCCCGTCTGGAAACACCATATATTTT

j_call: TRBJ2-7
v_call: TRBV7-2
clone_size: NA
d_call: NA
cdr3_aa: CASSFQGYEQYF
cdr3_nt: TGTGCCAGCAGCTTCCAGGGCTACGAGCAGTACTTC

j_call: TRBJ1-4
v_call: TRBV6-5
clone_size: NA
d_call: TRBD1
cdr3_aa: CASRPPGQGGEKLFF
cdr3_nt: TGTGCCAGCAGACCGCCGGGACAGGGAGGTGAAAAACTGTTTTTT

j_call: TRBJ1-1
v_call: TRBV6-2/TRBV6-3
clone_size: NA
d_call: NA
cdr3_aa: CASSDSLEAFF
cdr3_nt: TGTGCCAGCAGTGACAGCTTAGAAGCTTTCTTT

j_call: TRBJ1-1
v_call: TRBV4-2
clone_size: NA
d_call: NA
cdr3_aa: CASSLVARGVGNTEAFF
cdr3_nt: TGTGCCAGCAGCCTTGTGGCCAGGGGAGTGGGGAACACTGAAGCTTTCTTT

j_call: TRBJ2-6
v_call: TRBV19
clone_size: NA
d_call: TRBD1
cdr3_aa: CASSSGQSASGANVLTF
cdr3_nt: TGTGCCAGTAGTTCGGGACAGAGCGCCTCTGGGGCCAACGTCCTGACTTTC

j_call: TRBJ2-1
v_call: TRBV2
clone_size: NA
d_call: NA
cdr3_aa: CASRPQGDEQFF
cdr3_nt: TGTGCCAGCAGGCCACAGGGAGATGAGCAGTTCTTC